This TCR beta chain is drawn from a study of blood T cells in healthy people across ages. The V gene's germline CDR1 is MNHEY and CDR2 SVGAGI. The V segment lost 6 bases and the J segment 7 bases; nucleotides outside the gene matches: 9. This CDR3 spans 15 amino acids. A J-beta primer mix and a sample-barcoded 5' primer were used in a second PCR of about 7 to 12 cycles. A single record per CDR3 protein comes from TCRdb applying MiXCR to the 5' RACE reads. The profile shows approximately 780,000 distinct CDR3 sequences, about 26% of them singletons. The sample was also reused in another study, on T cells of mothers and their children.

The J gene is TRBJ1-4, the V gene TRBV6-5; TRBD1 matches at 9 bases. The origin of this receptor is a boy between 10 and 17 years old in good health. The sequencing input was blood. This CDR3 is CASSRGQGKLEKLFF. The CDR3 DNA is TGTGCCAGCAGCCGTGGACAGGGGAAGCTTGAAAAACTGTTTTTT.